Listed below are T cell receptor beta chains from one sample, sequenced in a study of cytomegalovirus exposure and HLA in healthy donors. The method was immunoSEQ multiplex PCR; TCRdb's version includes in-frame clones alone and lacks a portion of them. Here the sample spans approximately 110,000 clones, 79% being singletons. The sequenced sample was PBMCs. The receptor set was obtained from a woman under 30 in good health and CMV-seropositive. Both conserved end residues are part of each CDR3. Fields, in order: D gene, V gene, J gene, clone size, CDR3 protein, CDR3 DNA. A D gene is named only where the DNA matches it firmly. Clone size is given for some rows only: seen once, a few or many times, or a class if the clone is expanded.

>-|TRBV11-2|TRBJ2-1|-
CASSLEMGGNYNEQFF
TGTGCCAGCAGCTTGGAGATGGGAGGAAACTACAATGAGCAGTTCTTC
>-|TRBV10-1|TRBJ1-1|-
CASSESAGADTEAFF
TGCGCCAGCAGTGAGTCAGCGGGGGCGGACACTGAAGCTTTCTTT
>TRBD1|TRBV6-1|TRBJ1-3|-
CASSEVGQGDGNTIYF
TGTGCCAGCAGTGAAGTGGGACAGGGGGATGGAAACACCATATATTTT
>-|TRBV5-6|TRBJ2-7|-
CASSLTYEQYF
TGTGCCAGCAGCCTAACCTACGAGCAGTACTTC
>TRBD2|TRBV7-7|TRBJ2-1|-
CASSLSLAENYNEQFF
TGTGCTAGCAGCTTAAGTCTAGCGGAGAACTACAATGAGCAGTTCTTC
>TRBD2|TRBV7-7|TRBJ2-5|-
CASSGRTSGHQETQYF
TGTGCTAGCAGCGGCCGGACTAGCGGACACCAAGAGACCCAGTACTTC
>-|TRBV28|TRBJ2-3|-
CASSQGEGTDTQYF
TGTGCCAGCAGCCAAGGGGAGGGCACAGATACGCAGTATTTT
>TRBD2|TRBV5-1|TRBJ2-1|-
CASSSRGGGSSNEQFF
TGCGCCAGCAGCTCCCGAGGCGGGGGGTCGAGCAATGAGCAGTTCTTC
>TRBD2|TRBV27|TRBJ2-1|-
CASSWTSGSSEQFF
TGTGCCAGCAGTTGGACTAGCGGGAGCAGTGAGCAGTTCTTC
>TRBD2|TRBV5-1|TRBJ2-5|-
CASSLGHGRETQYF
TGCGCCAGCAGCTTGGGACACGGGAGGGAGACCCAGTACTTC
>TRBD1|TRBV2|TRBJ1-2|-
CASSEDRVYYGYTF
TGTGCCAGCAGTGAGGACAGGGTTTACTATGGCTACACCTTC
>-|TRBV7-8|TRBJ2-7|-
CASSLVARLDEQYF
TGTGCCAGCAGCTTAGTCGCCAGGCTGGACGAGCAGTACTTC
>TRBD2|TRBV7-2|TRBJ2-7|-
CASTRLAGLSGYEQYF
TGTGCCAGCACCCGACTAGCGGGGCTCTCTGGCTACGAGCAGTACTTC
>TRBD1|TRBV5-6|TRBJ1-5|-
CASSGRGQPQHF
TGTGCCAGCAGCGGCAGGGGGCAGCCCCAGCATTTT
>-|TRBV25-1|TRBJ2-1|-
CASSERRGREQFF
TGTGCCAGCAGTGAGAGGCGGGGTCGGGAGCAGTTCTTC
>TRBD1|TRBV25-1|TRBJ1-1|-
CASSPGGQGEAFF
TGTGCCAGCAGCCCAGGGGGACAGGGCGAAGCTTTCTTT
>-|TRBV11-2|TRBJ1-2|-
CASSPTAGNYGYTF
TGTGCCAGCAGCCCCACTGCGGGCAACTATGGCTACACCTTC
>-|TRBV18|TRBJ1-3|once
CASSSSGGSGNTIYF
TGTGCCAGCTCATCCTCGGGGGGCTCTGGAAACACCATATATTTT
>-|TRBV19|TRBJ1-4|-
CASSLNGGEKLFF
TGTGCCAGTAGTTTAAACGGGGGAGAAAAACTGTTTTTT
>-|TRBV4-2|TRBJ2-7|once
CASSRFGKAYEQYF
TGTGCCAGCAGCCGGTTCGGGAAGGCCTACGAGCAGTACTTC
>TRBD2|TRBV6-6|TRBJ2-7|-
CASRPLAGGTYEQYF
TGTGCCAGCAGACCCCTAGCGGGGGGAACCTACGAGCAGTACTTC
>-|TRBV4-1|TRBJ1-5|few
CASSQESGGNQPQHF
TGCGCCAGCAGCCAAGAATCAGGCGGCAATCAGCCCCAGCATTTT
>TRBD2|TRBV2|TRBJ2-1|few
CASFRGRLSYNEQFF
TGTGCCAGCTTTCGCGGGAGGCTCTCCTACAATGAGCAGTTCTTC
>TRBD1|TRBV5-8|TRBJ2-3|-
CASSPTGFEDGTQYF
TGTGCCAGCAGCCCGACAGGGTTCGAAGACGGTACGCAGTATTTT
>TRBD1|TRBV15|TRBJ1-1|-
CATSTATGWTEAFF
TGTGCCACCAGCACCGCGACAGGGTGGACTGAAGCTTTCTTT
>-|TRBV28|TRBJ1-4|-
CASSLRQPTNEKLFF
TGTGCCAGCAGCCTAAGACAGCCAACTAATGAAAAACTGTTTTTT
>-|TRBV7-8|TRBJ2-5|once
CASSLELLQETQYF
TGTGCCAGCAGCTTAGAGTTACTTCAAGAGACCCAGTACTTC
>TRBD1|TRBV7-9|TRBJ2-4|-
CASSNPGTGQNIQYF
TGTGCCAGCAGCAACCCCGGGACAGGTCAAAACATTCAGTACTTC
>-|TRBV7-7|TRBJ2-1|-
CASSQDLYNEQFF
TGTGCTAGCAGCCAGGATCTCTACAATGAGCAGTTCTTC
>-|TRBV28|TRBJ1-2|-
CASIGGELAYTF
TGTGCCAGCATTGGGGGGGAGCTCGCATACACCTTC
>TRBD1|TRBV5-1|TRBJ2-2|-
CASSSAGTGNTGELFF
TGCGCCAGCAGCTCGGCCGGGACAGGGAACACCGGGGAGCTGTTTTTT
>-|TRBV28|TRBJ2-3|few
CASSLSGDTANF
TGTGCCAGCAGTTTATCAGGGGACACGGCGAATTTT
>TRBD1|TRBV28|TRBJ1-2|-
CASSSPGTGGRSYGYTF
TGTGCCAGCAGTTCCCCCGGGACAGGGGGACGGTCCTATGGCTACACCTTC
>-|TRBV23-1|TRBJ1-4|-
CASSQPSAGATNEKLFF
TGCGCCAGCAGTCAACCCTCGGCAGGGGCAACTAATGAAAAACTGTTTTTT
>-|TRBV4-2|TRBJ2-1|-
CASSQAGGTRLTAGPYNEQFF
TGTGCCAGCAGCCAAGCAGGGGGCACGCGCCTCACAGCGGGACCGTACAATGAGCAGTTCTTC
>-|TRBV7-2|TRBJ1-5|once
CASSLEYDQPQHF
TGTGCCAGCAGCTTAGAATATGATCAGCCCCAGCATTTT
>-|TRBV9|TRBJ1-1|-
CAGSVAGDTEAFF
TGTGCCGGCAGCGTAGCAGGGGACACTGAAGCTTTCTTT
>TRBD1|TRBV10-1|TRBJ2-7|-
CAPQGGGEEQYF
TGCGCCCCACAGGGGGGCGGCGAGGAGCAGTACTTC
>-|TRBV30|TRBJ2-1|-
CAWSVSLGLRKFF
TGTGCCTGGAGTGTGAGTTTGGGGCTCCGCAAGTTCTTC
>TRBD1|TRBV18|TRBJ2-1|-
CASSGQGLYNEQFF
TGTGCCAGCTCTGGACAGGGGTTGTACAATGAGCAGTTCTTC
>-|TRBV5-6|TRBJ2-7|-
CASSLGGEQYF
TGTGCCAGCAGCTTGGGGGGCGAGCAGTACTTC
>-|TRBV5-1|TRBJ1-5|-
CASSLIGDGSNQPQHF
TGCGCCAGCAGCTTGATCGGGGATGGGAGCAATCAGCCCCAGCATTTT
>-|TRBV7-2|TRBJ2-5|-
CASSLEFGTQYF
TGTGCCAGCAGCTTAGAATTCGGGACCCAGTACTTC
>-|TRBV6-6|TRBJ2-2|-
CASSLISDTGELFF
TGTGCCAGCAGTCTAATATCGGACACCGGGGAGCTGTTTTTT
>-|TRBV5-4|TRBJ1-3|-
CASTYNRGEAGNTIYF
TGTGCCAGCACCTATAATCGGGGGGAAGCTGGAAACACCATATATTTT
>-|TRBV9|TRBJ1-5|-
CASSVSDASGAQHF
TGTGCCAGCAGCGTTTCGGATGCGAGCGGAGCCCAGCATTTT
>TRBD2|TRBV2|TRBJ2-1|-
CASSILAGGGNYNEQFF
TGTGCCAGCAGTATACTAGCGGGAGGAGGAAACTACAATGAGCAGTTCTTC
>-|TRBV7-6|TRBJ1-1|-
CASSLGGFTEAFF
TGTGCCAGCAGCTTAGGAGGGTTCACTGAAGCTTTCTTT
>-|TRBV10-3|TRBJ1-2|-
CAISESPQGGFYGYTF
TGTGCCATCAGTGAGTCCCCCCAGGGCGGTTTCTATGGCTACACCTTC
>-|TRBV7-6|TRBJ2-6|once
CASSLGGTGANVLTF
TGTGCCAGCAGCCTCGGAGGGACTGGGGCCAACGTCCTGACTTTC
>-|TRBV7-9|TRBJ2-4|-
CASSSPGGTKNIQYF
TGTGCCAGCAGCTCCCCAGGGGGGACAAAAAACATTCAGTACTTC
>TRBD1|TRBV30|TRBJ1-2|-
CAWSTGTGYGYTF
TGTGCCTGGAGCACCGGGACAGGCTATGGCTACACCTTC
>TRBD2|TRBV5-4|TRBJ2-7|-
CASSLFSLAGENEQYF
TGTGCCAGCAGCTTGTTTAGTCTAGCGGGAGAAAACGAGCAGTACTTC
>-|TRBV15|TRBJ2-1|once
CATMAWSLSYNEQFF
TGTGCCACCATGGCCTGGAGCCTATCCTACAATGAGCAGTTCTTC
>-|TRBV5-1|TRBJ1-6|-
CASSLQGRNSPLHF
TGCGCCAGCAGCTTACAGGGACGGAATTCACCCCTCCACTTT